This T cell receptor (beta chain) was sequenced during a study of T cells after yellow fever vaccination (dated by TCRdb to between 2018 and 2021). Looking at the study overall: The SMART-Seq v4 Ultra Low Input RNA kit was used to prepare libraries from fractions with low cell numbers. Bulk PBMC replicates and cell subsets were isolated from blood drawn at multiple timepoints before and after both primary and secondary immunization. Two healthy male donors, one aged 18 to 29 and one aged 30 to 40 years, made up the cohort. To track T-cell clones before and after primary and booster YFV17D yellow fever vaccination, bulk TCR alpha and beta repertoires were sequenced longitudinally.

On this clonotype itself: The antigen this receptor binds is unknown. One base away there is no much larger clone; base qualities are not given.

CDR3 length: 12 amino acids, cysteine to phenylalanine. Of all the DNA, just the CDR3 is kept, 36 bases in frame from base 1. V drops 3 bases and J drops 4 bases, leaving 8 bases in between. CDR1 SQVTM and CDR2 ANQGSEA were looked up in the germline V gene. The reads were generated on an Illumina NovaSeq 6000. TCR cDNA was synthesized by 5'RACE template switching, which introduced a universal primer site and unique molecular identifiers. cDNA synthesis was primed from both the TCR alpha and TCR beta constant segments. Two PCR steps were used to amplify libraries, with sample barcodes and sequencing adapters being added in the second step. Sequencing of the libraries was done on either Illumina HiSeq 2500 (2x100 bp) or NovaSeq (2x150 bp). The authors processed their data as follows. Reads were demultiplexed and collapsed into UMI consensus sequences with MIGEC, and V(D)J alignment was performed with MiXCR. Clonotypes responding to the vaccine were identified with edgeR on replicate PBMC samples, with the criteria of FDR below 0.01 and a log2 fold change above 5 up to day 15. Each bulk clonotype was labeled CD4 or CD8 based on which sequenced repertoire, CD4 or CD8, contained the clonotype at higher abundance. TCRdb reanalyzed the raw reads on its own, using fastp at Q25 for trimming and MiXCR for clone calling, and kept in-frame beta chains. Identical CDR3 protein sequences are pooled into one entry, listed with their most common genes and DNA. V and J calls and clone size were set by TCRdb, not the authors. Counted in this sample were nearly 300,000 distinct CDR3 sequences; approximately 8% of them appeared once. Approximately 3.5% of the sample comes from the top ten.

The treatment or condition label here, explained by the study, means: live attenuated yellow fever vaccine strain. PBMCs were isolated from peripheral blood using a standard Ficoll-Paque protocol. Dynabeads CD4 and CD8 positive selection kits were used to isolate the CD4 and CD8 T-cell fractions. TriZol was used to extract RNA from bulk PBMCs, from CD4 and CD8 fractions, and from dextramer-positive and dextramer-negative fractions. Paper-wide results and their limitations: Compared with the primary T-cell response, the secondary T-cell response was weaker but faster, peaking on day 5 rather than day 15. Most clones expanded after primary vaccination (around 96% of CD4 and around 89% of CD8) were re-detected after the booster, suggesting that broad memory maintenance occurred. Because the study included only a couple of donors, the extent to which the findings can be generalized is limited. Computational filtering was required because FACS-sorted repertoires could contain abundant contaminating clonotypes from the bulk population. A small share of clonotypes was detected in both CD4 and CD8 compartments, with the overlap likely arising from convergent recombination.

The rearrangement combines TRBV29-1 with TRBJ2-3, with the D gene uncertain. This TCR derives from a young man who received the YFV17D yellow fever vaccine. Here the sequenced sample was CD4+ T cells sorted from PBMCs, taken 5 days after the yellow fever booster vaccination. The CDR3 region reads CSVDVAADTQYF. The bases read TGCAGCGTTGACGTAGCTGCAGATACGCAGTATTTT.